This TCR beta chain was sequenced for a study of OX40 agonist ivuxolimab in advanced cancers. Overall study context: From roughly 20 to 85 years was the age range, with a mean of about 54 years, and approximately 84% were male. General study points: There were also nonresponders showing low normalized T-cell clonal expansion.

A word on this clone: The target antigen is unknown.

Profiling relied on immunoSEQ multiplex PCR, and the TCRdb table lists in-frame clones only, not all of them. The sample lists fewer than 95,000 clones, about nine tenths occurring once. Germline CDR1 and CDR2: MGHRA and YSYEKL. V lost 6 bases to trimming and J lost 9 bases, with 24 bases between them. This CDR3 has 16 residues. The sequencing used CD4+ or CD8+ T cells sorted from blood, collected in a trial of the OX40 agonist ivuxolimab. This chain links TRBV4-1 with TRBJ2-1, with D perhaps assigned TRBD1 or TRBD2 (5 bases each). The sequence derives from an adult with an advanced solid tumor such as melanoma, head and neck, liver or kidney cancer. In nucleotides, the CDR3 is TGCGCCAGCAGTTACTTTTCGGGACCCCAATCGGGTGAGCAGTTCTTC. Protein: CASSYFSGPQSGEQFF.